This T cell receptor (beta chain) was found in a study of blood T cell repertoires in COVID-19. Study details: Italy, Spain and the United States were the sources of the convalescent and acute COVID-19 samples. The cDNA or gDNA used as material had been derived from T cells, B-cell-depleted T cells, or PBMCs.

Sequenced by immunoSEQ multiplex PCR; TCRdb stores in-frame clones only, minus some. The sample lists about 240,000 clones, around 90% occurring once. This CDR3 is 15 amino acids long. Trimming took 0 bases from V and 8 from J; bases not matched to a gene: 4. Germline CDR1 reads SGHNT; CDR2 reads YENEEA. Specimen: peripheral blood. The chain combines TRBV11-3 with TRBJ2-1; 10 bases are a match to TRBD2. The TCR was taken from a woman between 65 and 79 years old with active or convalescent COVID-19. The CDR3 nucleotides read TGTGCCAGCAGCTTAGACGCCGGGACTAGCGATGAGCAGTTCTTC. Translation gives CASSLDAGTSDEQFF. Full variable domain (remainder filled in from reference TRBV11-3 and TRBJ2-1): EAGVVQSPRYKIIEKKQPVAFWCNPISGHNTLYWYLQNLGQGPELLIRYENEEAVDDSQLPKDRFSAERLKGVDSTLKIQPAELGDSAVYLCASSLDAGTSDEQFFGPGTRLTVL.